There are many counts of the clone carrying this T cell receptor (beta chain). The antigen remains unidentified. The germline V gene encodes CDR1 MNHEY and CDR2 SVGAGI. This CDR3 is 15 amino acids long. Trimming removed 3 bases from V and 3 bases from J, with 12 bases in between. The CD8+CD4-CCR7+CD45RA+ phenotype defined the sorted naive CD8 T cells. This sample is drawn from a study of molecular identifiers for immune sequencing clone quantification. Turning to the study itself: In the replicates, RNA derived from around 20,000 or 100,000 naive CD8 cells was divided into five parts, and four were sequenced. Regarding the study as a whole: Even with about a million naive cells present, spiked Jurkat TCR RNA from one cell was reportedly detectable. Barcode-sharing identical TCR molecules could underestimate highly expanded clone sizes.

MiXCR, run by TCRdb on the PCR reads, gives a single entry per CDR3 protein. Of 60,000 to 70,000 distinct CDR3 sequences listed, under 20% are singletons. The sequencing sample was made of naive CD8+ T cells from blood, with Jurkat cell RNA spiked in. Specified subset: FACS-sorted CD8+CD4-CCR7+CD45RA+ naive T cells. The chain links TRBV6-5 to TRBJ1-5; D may be TRBD1 (6 bases). The clonotype originates from a human donor in good health. Some libraries in this study had Jurkat cell RNA spiked in. The DNA of the CDR3 is TGTGCCAGCAGTTATTCAGGGGCCTTCAATCAGCCCCAGCATTTT. This sequence encodes CASSYSGAFNQPQHF.